This T cell receptor (beta chain) appears in the sequencing data of a study of T cells in women clearing cervical HPV infection. Average input was around 1,200 ng genomic DNA for immunoSEQ TCR beta CDR3 amplification. TCRdb's copy holds only in-frame clones and misses some; the assay was immunoSEQ multiplex PCR. The sample data list around 30,000 clones. As for this clone: The read falls 3 residues short of the CDR3 end, and the missing part is taken from the germline J gene.

Germline values: CDR1 SGHKS, CDR2 YYEKEE (reference sequence). This CDR3 is 14 amino acids long. The sequenced sample consisted of blood buffy coat. This sequence originates from a woman aged 18 to 75 with a cervical HPV16 infection that either progressed to CIN3+ or cleared (not recorded which). The chain carries TRBV5-5 and TRBJ2-3; TRBD1 matches at 7 bases. CDR3 region: CASSPYRGGQPQYF. The CDR3 bases that were read are TGTGCCAGCAGCCCCTACAGGGGCGGGCAGCCG.